This passage covers 20 T cell receptor beta chains from one sample sequenced in a study of blood T cell repertoires in COVID-19. The table came from immunoSEQ multiplex PCR; TCRdb's copy has only in-frame clones and leaves some out. The table lists roughly 250,000 clones, 79% of them singletons. The material sequenced was peripheral blood. The source is a woman between 40 and 50 years old with active or convalescent COVID-19.

The chain combines TRBV4-2 with TRBJ1-6; 10 bases map to TRBD1. Germline CDR1 LGHNA, CDR2 YNFKEQ. Trimming took 1 base from V and 7 from J; bases not matched to a gene: 10. The CDR3 is 18 residues long. The CDR3 coding sequence is TGTGCCAGCAGCCAAGCTACCCTCGGGACAGGGGACAATTCACCCCTCCACTTT. Translated, it gives CASSQATLGTGDNSPLHF.

In nucleotides, the CDR3 is TGCGCCAGCAGCTTTAGCTTGGATACGCAGTATTTT. It codes for CASSFSLDTQYF. The genes are TRBV5-1 and TRBJ2-3; D gene unclear. CDR3 length: 12 amino acids. CDR1 SGHRS and CDR2 YFSETQ come from the germline V gene. Between the trimmed V and J ends, which lost 2 bases and 6 bases, there was a span of 7 bases.

The chain combines TRBV3-1 (or the pseudogene TRBV3-2) with TRBJ1-2, with D maybe TRBD1 (5 bases). Germline CDR1 and CDR2: LGHDT and YNNKEL (reference sequence). The CDR3 extends over 14 amino acids. The ends were cut back, 0 bases at V and 2 bases at J, with 7 bases in the middle. The CDR3 DNA reads as TGTGCCAGCAGCCAAGATAGGGGCAACTATGGCTACACCTTC. As protein: CASSQDRGNYGYTF.

The genes are TRBV11-3 and TRBJ2-3; D is perhaps TRBD2 (6 bases). The CDR3 has 16 residues. The ends were cut back, 4 bases at V and 2 bases at J, with 16 bases in the middle. Germline loops: CDR1 SGHNT, CDR2 YENEEA. The CDR3 sequence is CASSSRLRGATDTQYF. The CDR3 region has the DNA TGTGCCAGCAGCTCCCGTTTGCGGGGAGCCACAGATACGCAGTATTTT. The full variable domain, completed using reference TRBV11-3 and TRBJ2-3, is EAGVVQSPRYKIIEKKQPVAFWCNPISGHNTLYWYLQNLGQGPELLIRYENEEAVDDSQLPKDRFSAERLKGVDSTLKIQPAELGDSAVYLCASSSRLRGATDTQYFGPGTRLTVL.

The chain carries TRBV3-1 (or the pseudogene TRBV3-2) and TRBJ2-3; no clear D. Trimming shortened V by 0 bases and J by 6 bases, and 4 bases separated the two germline ends. The CDR3 totals 12 residues. Germline CDR1 LGHDT, CDR2 YNNKEL (reference sequence). The CDR3 DNA follows: TGTGCCAGCAGCCAAGAGGCCGATACGCAGTATTTT. Protein: CASSQEADTQYF.

The chain carries TRBV6-2 or TRBV6-3 and TRBJ2-5; 7 bases are shared with TRBD1. The CDR3 extends over 14 amino acids. V lost 4 bases, J lost 3 bases, and 5 bases stayed unmatched. Germline V gene lookup returns CDR1 MNHEY and CDR2 SVGEGT. Here the CDR3 reads CASSFSTGKETQYF. In DNA form, the CDR3 reads TGTGCCAGCAGTTTCTCGACAGGGAAAGAGACCCAGTACTTC.

This clone showed up just once. This CDR3 is CASSLVPGGDETQYF. In DNA form, the CDR3 reads TGTGCCAGCAGCTTAGTGCCAGGGGGCGATGAGACCCAGTACTTC. The chain combines TRBV7-3 with TRBJ2-5, with 8 nucleotides matching TRBD1. The V segment lost 2 bases and the J segment 5 bases; nucleotides outside the gene matches: 7. The CDR3 length is 15 residues. Germline V gene lookup returns CDR1 SGHTA and CDR2 FQGTGA.

V usage is TRBV30 and J usage is TRBJ1-2; D is undetermined. V shed 7 bases and J shed 4 bases, with 13 bases lying between them. Per the germline V gene, CDR1 is GTSNPN and CDR2 is SVGIG (reference sequence). This CDR3 contains 12 residues. The CDR3 DNA sequence: TGTGCCTCGGAAGAGGGAACCTATGGCTACACCTTC. Protein: CASEEGTYGYTF.

The rearrangement links TRBV5-1 to TRBJ1-1, with TRBD1 matching over 11 bases. This CDR3 is built from 15 residues. Losses at the gene ends were 3 bases for V and 1 base for J; bases not matched to a gene: 2. From germline, CDR1 is SGHRS and CDR2 YFSETQ. For the CDR3, the DNA is TGCGCCAGCAGCTGGGACAGGGGGGCGAACACTGAAGCTTTCTTT. Amino acid sequence: CASSWDRGANTEAFF. The full variable domain, in which reference TRBV5-1 and TRBJ1-1 provide the parts outside the CDR3, is KAGVTQTPRYLIKTRGQQVTLSCSPISGHRSVSWYQQTPGQGLQFLFEYFSETQRNKGNFPGRFSGRQFSNSRSEMNVSTLELGDSALYLCASSWDRGANTEAFFGQGTRLTVV.

The CDR3 protein is CASSQDRGDQPQHF. CDR3 nucleotide sequence: TGTGCCAGCAGCCAGGACAGGGGTGATCAGCCCCAGCATTTT. The chain has TRBV4-2 and TRBJ1-5, with 9 nucleotides matching TRBD1. The CDR3 loop spans 14 amino acids. The V segment lost 3 bases and the J segment 5 bases; nucleotides outside the gene matches: 2. CDR1 and CDR2 (germline): LGHNA, YNFKEQ.

The CDR3 spells CASSRVGRTEAFF. In nucleotides, the CDR3 is TGTGCCAGCAGCAGGGTGGGGAGGACTGAAGCTTTCTTT. The chain employs TRBV6-5 and TRBJ1-1; TRBD1 might be the D (5 bases). The V end lost 6 bases, the J end lost 5 bases, and 13 bases lay between the germline ends. This CDR3 comprises 13 residues. Per the germline V gene, CDR1 is MNHEY and CDR2 is SVGAGI.

This clone was seen just once. The chain carries TRBV28 and TRBJ2-1; TRBD1 matches at 8 bases. Trimming took 5 bases from V and 6 from J; bases not matched to a gene: 12. CDR1 is MDHEN and CDR2 is SYDVKM in the germline V gene. This CDR3 comprises 16 residues. CDR3 protein: CASSPRDRTSANEQFF. The DNA for the CDR3 is TGTGCCAGCAGTCCGCGGGACAGGACATCGGCCAATGAGCAGTTCTTC.

This rearrangement joins TRBV15 to TRBJ2-5; 7 nucleotides align to TRBD2. The CDR3 length is 16 residues. V lost 0 bases to trimming and J lost 4 bases; unmatched junction nucleotides: 8. The germline V gene has CDR1 LNHNV and CDR2 YYDKDF (reference sequence). The CDR3 DNA reads TGTGCCACCAGCAGAGACCCCACTCCGGGGGGAGAGACCCAGTACTTC. Translation: CATSRDPTPGGETQYF.

This clone occurred a few times. J is TRBJ1-2 and V is TRBV28, with 7 bases lining up with TRBD1. Germline CDR1 reads MDHEN; CDR2 reads SYDVKM. Germline trimming cut 2 bases from V and 3 bases from J; bases unmatched to any gene: 3. The CDR3 has 14 amino acids. The CDR3 protein is CASSLPQGHYGYTF. CDR3 coding DNA: TGTGCCAGCAGTTTACCACAGGGGCACTATGGCTACACCTTC.

The rearrangement links TRBV5-1 to TRBJ2-1; 10 bases match TRBD2. Trimming cost V 2 bases and J 10 bases; bases outside gene matches: 12. The germline gives CDR1 SGHRS, CDR2 YFSETQ. The CDR3 sequence is 16 residues long. The CDR3 region is CASSLQSGGAYGEQFF. CDR3 nucleotides: TGCGCCAGCAGCTTACAAAGCGGGGGGGCCTATGGGGAGCAGTTCTTC.

The chain combines TRBV5-6 with TRBJ1-1, with no clear D. From germline, CDR1 is SGHDT and CDR2 YYEEEE. Trimming took off 0 bases at V and 1 base at J, with 10 bases between the two ends. The CDR3 runs 15 residues. The CDR3 bases are TGTGCCAGCAGCTTGGGTTCCAGAACGAACACTGAAGCTTTCTTT. Its translation: CASSLGSRTNTEAFF.

V gene TRBV4-1 combines with J gene TRBJ2-1, with TRBD1 matching 9 bases. J lost 2 bases, V lost 0 bases, and 8 bases had no gene match. Germline V gives CDR1 MGHRA, CDR2 YSYEKL. CDR3 length: 18 amino acids. CDR3 DNA sequence: TGCGCCAGCAGCCAAGAGGGGACAGGGCCCCTTCCCTACAATGAGCAGTTCTTC. Translating gives CASSQEGTGPLPYNEQFF.

The V gene is TRBV20-1, the J gene TRBJ1-2; the match to TRBD1 covers 7 bases. The CDR3 sequence is 10 residues long. In germline, CDR1 is DFQATT, CDR2 SNEGSKA (reference sequence). CDR3: CRQQGRGYTF. The CDR3 coding sequence is TGCAGGCAACAGGGGCGTGGCTACACCTTC.

This clone was detected a few times. Written as DNA, the CDR3 is TGTGCCAGCAGCGTAGAGGCAGGCTCCTACAATGAGCAGTTCTTC. This encodes CASSVEAGSYNEQFF. The V and J genes are TRBV9 and TRBJ2-1, with no clear D. V lost 0 bases and J 0 bases, leaving 7 bases between the germline ends. This CDR3 is 15 amino acids long. The germline gives CDR1 SGDLS, CDR2 YYNGEE. The complete variable domain, with remaining parts taken from reference TRBV9 and TRBJ2-1, reads DSGVTQTPKHLITATGQRVTLRCSPRSGDLSVYWYQQSLDQGLQFLIQYYNGEERAKGNILERFSAQQFPDLHSELNLSSLELGDSALYFCASSVEAGSYNEQFFGPGTRLTVL.

The chain uses TRBV28 and TRBJ1-1; D is undetermined. CDR3 length equals 12 residues. Trimming stripped 8 bases from V and 7 bases from J, with 14 bases between. CDR1 is MDHEN, CDR2 SYDVKM, per germline. CDR3 coding DNA: TGTGCCAGCGTCCTGGACTGGAATGAAGCTTTCTTT. Amino acid sequence: CASVLDWNEAFF.